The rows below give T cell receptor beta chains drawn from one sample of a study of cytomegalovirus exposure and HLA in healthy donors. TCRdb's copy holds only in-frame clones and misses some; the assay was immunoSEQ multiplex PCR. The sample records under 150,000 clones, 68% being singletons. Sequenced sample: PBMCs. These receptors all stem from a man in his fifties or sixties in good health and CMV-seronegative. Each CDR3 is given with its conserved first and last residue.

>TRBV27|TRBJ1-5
CASSHSPNNQPQHF
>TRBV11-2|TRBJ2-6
CASSTLLLGGLGANVLTF
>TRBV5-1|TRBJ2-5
CASSLSGTQETQYF
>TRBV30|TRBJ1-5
CAWTTRADRNQPQHF
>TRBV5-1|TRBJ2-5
CASSLGAAGGRETQYF
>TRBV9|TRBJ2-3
CASSVVAWGTGTDTQYF
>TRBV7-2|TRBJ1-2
CASSLSTGDSRETGYTF
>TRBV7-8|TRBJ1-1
CASSLRAGLNTEAFF
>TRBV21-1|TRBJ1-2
CASSSRTGAYYGYTF
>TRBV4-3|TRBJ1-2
CASSHLTESYGYTF
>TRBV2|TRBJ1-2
CASSEGGDYGYTF
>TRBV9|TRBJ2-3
CASSGADTQYF
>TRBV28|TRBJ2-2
CASTGGTGVTGELFF
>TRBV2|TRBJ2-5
CASIIPDRETQYF
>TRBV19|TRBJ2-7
CASSIGGSGVEQYF
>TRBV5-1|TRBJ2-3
CASSSGHTDTQYF
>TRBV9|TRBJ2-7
CASSVEQNSYEQYF
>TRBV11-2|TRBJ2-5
CASSFNQETQYF
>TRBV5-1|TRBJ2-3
CASGWTETDTQYF
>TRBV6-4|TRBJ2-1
CASSVQTLNEQFF
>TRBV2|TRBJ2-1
CATRVGTSGYNEQFF
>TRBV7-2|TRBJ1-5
CASSRGGARTNQPQHF
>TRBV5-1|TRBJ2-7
CASSLDIAGGFYEQYF
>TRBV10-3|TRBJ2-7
CAISQRGNPYEQYF
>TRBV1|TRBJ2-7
CTSSQWKGPLESGSRYEQYF
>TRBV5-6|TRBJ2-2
CASATSPQGGELFF
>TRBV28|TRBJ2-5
CASQWSAREETQYF
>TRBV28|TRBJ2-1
CASSFPPGQGFSLSSYNEQFF
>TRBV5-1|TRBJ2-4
CASSSLRTDLAKNIQYF
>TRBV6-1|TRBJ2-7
CASSERWTSGSLYEQYF
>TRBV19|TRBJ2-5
CASSPDSFQETQYF
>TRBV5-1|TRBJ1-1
CASSPRGAELDYF
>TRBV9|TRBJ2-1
CASSVDISGRLEQFF
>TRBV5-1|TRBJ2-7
CASREGASSYEQYF
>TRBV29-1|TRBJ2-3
CSATSGRADTQYF
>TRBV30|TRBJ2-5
CAWTPTSGRETQYF
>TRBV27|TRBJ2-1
CASSSGGVGSGRSRTYNEQFF
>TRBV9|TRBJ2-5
CASSAGQLQETQYF
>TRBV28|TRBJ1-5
CASTLRGARNQPQHF
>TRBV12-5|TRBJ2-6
CASGFFRAGSDSGANVLTF
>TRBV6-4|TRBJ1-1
CAPSRQGWVSAEAFF
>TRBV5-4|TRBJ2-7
CASTKNRGHESNEQYF
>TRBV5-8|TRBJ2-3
CASRTARANTDTQYF
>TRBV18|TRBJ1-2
CASSPGGAGYGYTF
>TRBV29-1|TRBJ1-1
CSVWAGADRAFF
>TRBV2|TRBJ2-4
CASSEGGNIQYF
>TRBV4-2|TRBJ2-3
CASSQGDRDPDTQYF
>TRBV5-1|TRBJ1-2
CASSLGGQGANYGYTF
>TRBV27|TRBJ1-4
CASSLLGARDNEKLFF
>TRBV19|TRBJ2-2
CASSIDLSFSGGRPGELFF
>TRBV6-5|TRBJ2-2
CTVAGNTGELFF
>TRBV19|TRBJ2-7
CASSAGDYEQYF
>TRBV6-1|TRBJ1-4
CASNPGQGFEKLFF
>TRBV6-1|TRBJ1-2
CASAAGTGSNYGYTF
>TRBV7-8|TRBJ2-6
CASSRTGAGANVLTF